This T cell receptor (beta chain) is from a study of blood T cell repertoires in COVID-19. Study-level background: Specimens from acute and convalescent COVID-19 originated in the United States, Italy and Spain. T cells, B-cell-depleted T cells, or PBMCs supplied cDNA or gDNA.

Trimming cost V 5 bases and J 0 bases, with 8 bases left between them. The CDR3 sequence is 14 residues long. The germline V gene has CDR1 LGHDT and CDR2 YNNKEL (reference sequence). TCRdb's table, derived via immunoSEQ multiplex PCR, lists solely in-frame clones and lacks some. The table includes over 30,000 clones, roughly 87% detected once. This receptor was taken from an older woman with active COVID-19. Sequencing was carried out using peripheral blood. This chain connects TRBV3-1 (or the pseudogene TRBV3-2) to TRBJ2-4; D gene unclear. CDR3 protein: CASSSPGAKNIQYF. The CDR3 DNA sequence: TGTGCCAGCAGCTCTCCGGGAGCCAAAAACATTCAGTACTTC.